This entry features one T cell receptor (beta chain) sequence. Its antigen remains unidentified. The data belong to a study of T cell repertoires in urothelial bladder cancer. Study as a whole: The approximately twelve resected lesions were three cT0, three cTa, three cT1 and three cT2 or greater.

Study-wide results and limits: Carcinoma specimens had median around 2.1% tumor infiltrating lymphocytes, benign over 10%. Up to roughly 15% of carcinoma infiltrating lymphocytes belonged to one T-cell clone. Benign specimens held more T cells than urothelial carcinoma specimens.

From germline, CDR1 is SGHRS and CDR2 YFSETQ. The CDR3 loop spans 15 amino acids. V lost 0 bases to trimming and J lost 4 bases, with 13 bases between them. The repertoire was sequenced with immunoSEQ multiplex PCR; TCRdb's copy has only in-frame clones and lacks some. Counted here are fewer than 15,000 clones, 60% to 70% occurring once; the ten biggest clones make up around 9%. This TCR was sampled from a human donor with urothelial carcinoma. The gene calls are TRBV5-1 and TRBJ1-1; D is perhaps TRBD1 (5 bases). The sample was tumor-infiltrating cells from bladder cancer. The CDR3 sequence is CASSLGGGRGTEAFF. In nucleotides, the CDR3 is TGCGCCAGCAGCTTGGGTGGGGGACGGGGCACTGAAGCTTTCTTT.